These T cell receptor beta chains were read from a single sample in a study of high-grade serous ovarian cancer treatment subgroups. Here immunoSEQ multiplex PCR was the method, and the copy in TCRdb shows in-frame clones only, minus some. The sample contains 18,000 or so clones, 75% of which appear only once. The sequencing input was tumor tissue. The receptors stem from a human donor with high-grade serous ovarian cancer. CDR3s include the opening cysteine and the closing phenylalanine or tryptophan. A D gene is named only where the DNA matches it firmly. The size field is filled for only some rows; it gives once, few, many or a size class.

D | J | size | V | CDR3 | DNA
TRBD1 | TRBJ1-6 | - | TRBV7-9 | CASSSGQGGLGTLHF | TGTGCCAGCAGCTCGGGACAGGGGGGCCTGGGGACCCTCCACTTT
TRBD2 | TRBJ2-1 | - | TRBV19 | CASRAAGVAEQFF | TGTGCCAGTAGGGCAGCGGGAGTGGCCGAGCAGTTCTTC
- | TRBJ1-4 | - | TRBV14 | CASSHINYNEKLFF | TGTGCCAGCAGCCATATTAACTATAATGAAAAACTGTTTTTT
- | TRBJ2-5 | - | TRBV28 | CASSLLRAEETQYF | TGTGCCAGCAGTTTATTACGGGCGGAGGAGACCCAGTACTTC
- | TRBJ2-5 | - | TRBV30 | CAWSVQGTQYF | TGTGCCTGGAGTGTACAGGGGACCCAGTACTTC
TRBD1 | TRBJ1-5 | - | TRBV30 | CAWSPDRGFILNQPQHF | TGTGCCTGGAGTCCGGACAGGGGGTTCATACTCAATCAGCCCCAGCATTTT
- | TRBJ1-2 | few | TRBV18 | CASSPNRERGYTF | TGTGCCAGCTCACCAAACAGGGAAAGAGGCTACACCTTC
- | TRBJ1-5 | - | TRBV21-1 | CASSNVEGRGAHGNQPQHF | TGTGCCAGCAGCAATGTCGAGGGAAGAGGGGCTCATGGAAATCAGCCCCAGCATTTT
- | TRBJ1-2 | - | TRBV19 | CASTGVGYGYTF | TGTGCCAGTACTGGGGTGGGCTATGGCTACACCTTC
TRBD1 | TRBJ1-4 | - | TRBV30 | CAWTPGQGVKLFF | TGTGCCTGGACCCCGGGACAGGGCGTAAAACTGTTTTTT
TRBD1 | TRBJ1-2 | - | TRBV9 | CASSPRQGSNYGYTF | TGTGCCAGCAGCCCCCGACAGGGGAGTAACTATGGCTACACCTTC
- | TRBJ2-1 | - | TRBV5-4 | CASSSLDYNEQFF | TGTGCCAGCAGCTCCCTCGATTACAATGAGCAGTTCTTC
TRBD2 | TRBJ2-1 | - | TRBV5-4 | CASSSGTTSYNEQFF | TGTGCCAGCAGCTCGGGGACTACCTCCTACAATGAGCAGTTCTTC
TRBD1 | TRBJ2-3 | - | TRBV7-3 | CASSLKAGGITDTQYF | TGTGCCAGCAGCTTAAAGGCAGGGGGCATCACAGATACGCAGTATTTT
- | TRBJ1-4 | - | TRBV11-3 | CASSFTTGREEKLFF | TGTGCCAGCAGCTTTACGACAGGCCGAGAAGAAAAACTGTTTTTT
TRBD1 | TRBJ2-7 | - | TRBV10-3 | CASEGTEDRDEEQYF | TGTGCCTCCGAGGGGACCGAGGACAGGGACGAGGAGCAGTACTTC
- | TRBJ1-1 | - | TRBV7-9 | CATEGGHGYTEAFF | TGTGCCACCGAGGGGGGACACGGATACACTGAAGCTTTCTTT
- | TRBJ1-5 | - | TRBV19 | CASSIAGMGQPQHF | TGTGCCAGTAGTATAGCGGGGATGGGACAGCCCCAGCATTTT
TRBD2 | TRBJ2-3 | - | TRBV7-9 | CASSLALSGSRTDTQYF | TGTGCCAGCAGCTTAGCGCTCAGCGGGAGTCGCACAGATACGCAGTATTTT
- | TRBJ1-4 | - | TRBV9 | CASSQTATNEKLFF | TGTGCCAGCAGCCAAACAGCAACTAATGAAAAACTGTTTTTT
- | TRBJ2-3 | - | TRBV9 | CASSAGLHTDTQYF | TGTGCCAGCAGCGCGGGACTCCACACAGATACGCAGTATTTT
TRBD2 | TRBJ2-1 | once | TRBV7-9 | CASSFWASGSYEQFF | TGTGCCAGCAGCTTCTGGGCTAGCGGGAGTTATGAGCAGTTCTTC
- | TRBJ2-7 | - | TRBV7-9 | CASSLSRTPNPYEQYF | TGTGCCAGCAGCCTCTCCCGCACTCCCAATCCATACGAGCAGTACTTC
- | TRBJ1-4 | - | TRBV5-1 | CASSLVGKLTNEKLFF | TGCGCCAGCAGCTTGGTAGGGAAGCTAACTAATGAAAAACTGTTTTTT
- | TRBJ2-7 | - | TRBV7-2 | CASSFGGGTGSGEQYF | TGTGCCAGCAGCTTCGGGGGGGGGACAGGGTCAGGCGAGCAGTACTTC
TRBD1 | TRBJ1-4 | - | TRBV11-3 | CASSWDSSNEKLFF | TGTGCCAGCAGCTGGGACAGCTCTAATGAAAAACTGTTTTTT
- | TRBJ1-1 | few | TRBV28 | CASSLLGVDGAAKQF | TGTGCCAGCAGTCTTCTGGGAGTCGATGGGGCAGCCAAGCAATTT
TRBD2 | TRBJ2-1 | - | TRBV19 | CASRAGGSWGQFF | TGTGCCAGTAGGGCGGGAGGGTCCTGGGGGCAGTTCTTC
- | TRBJ1-5 | - | TRBV5-6 | CASSSWTVNQPQHF | TGTGCCAGCAGCTCATGGACAGTCAATCAGCCCCAGCATTTT
- | TRBJ2-6 | - | TRBV19 | CASSSPLRVTSGANVLTF | TGTGCCAGTAGTTCACCCCTTAGGGTAACCTCTGGGGCCAACGTCCTGACTTTC
TRBD1 | TRBJ1-5 | large | TRBV2 | CASRADRYNQPQHF | TGTGCCAGCAGGGCGGACAGGTACAATCAGCCCCAGCATTTT
- | TRBJ2-1 | - | TRBV9 | CASSETAGTGISNEQFF | TGTGCCAGCAGCGAGACCGCCGGGACTGGGATAAGCAATGAGCAGTTCTTC
TRBD2 | TRBJ2-7 | - | TRBV7-2 | CASSSLRDYRGSYEQYF | TGTGCCAGCAGCTCCCTTAGGGACTATCGGGGCTCCTACGAGCAGTACTTC
- | TRBJ2-2 | - | TRBV9 | CASSEALATNTGELFF | TGTGCCAGCAGCGAAGCCCTAGCGACGAACACCGGGGAGCTGTTTTTT
- | TRBJ2-5 | - | TRBV15 | CATSRRQTQETQYF | TGTGCCACCAGCAGAAGACAGACCCAAGAGACCCAGTACTTC
- | TRBJ2-2 | - | TRBV2 | CASSEALQGSGELFF | TGTGCCAGCAGTGAAGCGCTTCAGGGGTCCGGGGAGCTGTTTTTT
TRBD2 | TRBJ2-5 | - | TRBV29-1 | CSVEDQEWLAGETQYF | TGCAGCGTTGAAGATCAAGAGTGGCTAGCGGGGGAGACCCAGTACTTC
TRBD2 | TRBJ2-7 | once | TRBV7-9 | CASMVQAGGPYEQYF | TGTGCCAGCATGGTACAGGCGGGAGGGCCCTACGAGCAGTACTTC
TRBD2 | TRBJ2-1 | - | TRBV13 | CASSAPGLAGVDEQFF | TGTGCCAGCAGCGCTCCGGGACTAGCGGGAGTTGATGAGCAGTTCTTC
- | TRBJ2-5 | - | TRBV10-3 | CAISESSGHGAQYF | TGTGCCATCAGTGAGTCGTCAGGCCACGGGGCCCAGTACTTC
TRBD1 | TRBJ2-4 | - | TRBV11-3 | CASSLTGTVKNIQYF | TGTGCCAGCAGCCTGACTGGGACAGTAAAAAACATTCAGTACTTC
- | TRBJ1-1 | - | TRBV18 | CASSPREGAVEAFF | TGTGCCAGCTCACCCAGGGAAGGTGCGGTGGAAGCTTTCTTT
- | TRBJ2-1 | few | TRBV19 | CASRTYNEQFF | TGTGCCAGTAGAACGTACAATGAGCAGTTCTTC
- | TRBJ1-5 | - | TRBV15 | CATSRDISTAQPQHF | TGTGCCACCAGCAGAGATATATCGACAGCCCAGCCCCAGCATTTT
- | TRBJ2-5 | few | TRBV29-1 | CSVPHDPAETQYF | TGCAGCGTGCCGCACGACCCCGCGGAGACCCAGTACTTC
TRBD1 | TRBJ2-7 | - | TRBV11-2 | CASSIDRGQVEQYF | TGTGCCAGCAGCATAGACAGGGGGCAGGTCGAGCAGTACTTC
- | TRBJ1-5 | - | TRBV27 | CASSPQPYSNQPQHF | TGTGCCAGCAGTCCCCAGCCTTATAGCAATCAGCCCCAGCATTTT
- | TRBJ2-3 | - | TRBV5-1 | CASSSQGTDTQYF | TGCGCCAGCAGCTCTCAAGGCACAGATACGCAGTATTTT
- | TRBJ2-3 | - | TRBV10-3 | CAISGPGADTQYF | TGTGCCATCAGCGGGCCCGGAGCAGATACGCAGTATTTT
TRBD2 | TRBJ2-3 | - | TRBV7-9 | CASTPHPGLAGTSTDTQYF | TGTGCCAGCACCCCTCATCCGGGACTAGCGGGAACTAGCACAGATACGCAGTATTTT
- | TRBJ2-1 | once | TRBV7-9 | CASSFSSVGEQFF | TGTGCCAGCAGCTTCTCTAGCGTTGGTGAGCAGTTCTTC
- | TRBJ1-1 | few | TRBV6-5 | CASSLSGTGNTEAFF | TGTGCCAGCAGTCTCTCCGGGACGGGGAACACTGAAGCTTTCTTT
- | TRBJ2-5 | - | TRBV7-7 | CASSFGLYETQYF | TGTGCCAGCAGCTTCGGCTTGTATGAGACCCAGTACTTC
TRBD2 | TRBJ2-3 | - | TRBV29-1 | CSVAPAGVWDTQYF | TGCAGCGTGGCCCCCGCGGGAGTGTGGGATACGCAGTATTTT
TRBD2 | TRBJ2-1 | - | TRBV11-2 | CASSWGAGAFGSEQFF | TGTGCCAGCAGCTGGGGAGCGGGAGCCTTTGGGAGTGAGCAGTTCTTC
TRBD2 | TRBJ2-1 | - | TRBV5-1 | CASSWGTSGSSSYNEQFF | TGCGCCAGCAGCTGGGGGACTAGCGGGTCGAGCTCCTACAATGAGCAGTTCTTC
- | TRBJ2-2 | - | TRBV27 | CASSSATGWKGSTGELFF | TGTGCCAGCAGTTCCGCTACAGGGTGGAAGGGTTCCACCGGGGAGCTGTTTTTT
- | TRBJ1-2 | - | TRBV19 | CASTDSLRYTF | TGTGCCAGTACCGACAGTTTGCGGTACACCTTC
TRBD1 | TRBJ1-2 | - | TRBV9 | CASSAGQGNYGYTF | TGTGCCAGCAGCGCGGGACAGGGTAACTATGGCTACACCTTC
- | TRBJ1-2 | - | TRBV19 | CASSTNLNYGYTF | TGTGCCAGTAGTACCAACCTAAACTATGGCTACACCTTC